This T cell receptor (beta chain) was profiled in a study of early T cells in non-severe SARS-CoV-2 infection. Study-wide background: The sequenced material was bulk RNA from unsorted whole blood, and its chains were unpaired. General study findings and limits: Anti-spike CD8 responses were favored in VDJdb matching, and private and CD4 specificities were missed.

This clonotype was recorded at least ten times. The antigen is not known. Unique molecular identifiers were affixed to single, distinct cDNA molecules. TCRdb reanalysed the 5' RACE reads using MiXCR and keeps one entry per CDR3 protein. This table has about 84,000 distinct CDR3 sequences, about an eighth appearing once. The CDR3 sequence is 12 residues long. Looked up from germline, CDR1 is LGHDT and CDR2 is YNNKEL (reference sequence). The V gene lost 1 base and the J gene lost 5 bases, with 5 bases spanning the gap. V usage is TRBV3-1 and J usage is TRBJ1-2; D is ambiguous. The sample taken for sequencing was whole blood. The source is an adult who was a healthcare worker with PCR-confirmed SARS-CoV-2 infection or an uninfected control (not recorded which). CDR3: CASSQGIYGYTF. Here the CDR3 DNA reads TGTGCCAGCAGCCAAGGGATTTATGGCTACACCTTC. The whole variable domain, remainder taken from reference TRBV3-1 and TRBJ1-2, is DTAVSQTPKYLVTQMGNDKSIKCEQNLGHDTMYWYKQDSKKFLKIMFSYNNKELIINETVPNRFSPKSPDKAHLNLHINSLELGDSAVYFCASSQGIYGYTFGSGTRLTVV.